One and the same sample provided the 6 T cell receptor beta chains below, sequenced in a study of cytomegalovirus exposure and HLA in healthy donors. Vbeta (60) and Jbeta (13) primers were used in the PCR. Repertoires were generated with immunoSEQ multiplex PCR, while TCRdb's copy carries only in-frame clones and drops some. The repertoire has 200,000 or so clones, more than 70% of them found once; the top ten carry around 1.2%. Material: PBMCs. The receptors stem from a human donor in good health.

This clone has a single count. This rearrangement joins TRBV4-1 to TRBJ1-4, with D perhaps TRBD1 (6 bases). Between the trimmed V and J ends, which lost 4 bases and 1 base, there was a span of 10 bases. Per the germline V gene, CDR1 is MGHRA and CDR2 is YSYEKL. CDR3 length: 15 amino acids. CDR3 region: CASSLTGLTNEKLFF. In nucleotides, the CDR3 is TGCGCCAGCAGCCTTACAGGGTTAACTAATGAAAAACTGTTTTTT.

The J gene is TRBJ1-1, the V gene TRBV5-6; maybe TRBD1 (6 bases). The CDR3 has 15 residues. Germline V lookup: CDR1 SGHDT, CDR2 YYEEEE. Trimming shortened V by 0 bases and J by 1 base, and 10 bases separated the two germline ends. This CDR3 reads CASSLGGHTNTEAFF. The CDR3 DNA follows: TGTGCCAGCAGCTTGGGGGGACACACGAACACTGAAGCTTTCTTT.

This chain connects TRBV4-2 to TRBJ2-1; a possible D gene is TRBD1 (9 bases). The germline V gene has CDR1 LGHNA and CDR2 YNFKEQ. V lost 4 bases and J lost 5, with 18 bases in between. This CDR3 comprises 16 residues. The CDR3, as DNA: TGTGCCAGCAGCCCAACGGGGGGGACAGGGCACAATGAGCAGTTCTTC. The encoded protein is CASSPTGGTGHNEQFF.

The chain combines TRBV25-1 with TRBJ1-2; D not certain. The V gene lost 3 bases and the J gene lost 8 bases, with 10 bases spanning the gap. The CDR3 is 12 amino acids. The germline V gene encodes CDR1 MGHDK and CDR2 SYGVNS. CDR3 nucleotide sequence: TGTGCCAGCAGTGAGTCGGGAGGGGGCTACACCTTC. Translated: CASSESGGGYTF.

This chain's CDR3 is CASSLEWGGDYNEQFF. DNA of the CDR3: TGTGCCAGCAGCTTAGAGTGGGGGGGCGACTACAATGAGCAGTTCTTC. The chain couples TRBV7-6 to TRBJ2-1; a weak D match, TRBD2 (7 bases). Trimming took 1 base from V and 3 from J, leaving 13 bases between them. The germline V gene encodes CDR1 SGHVS and CDR2 FNYEAQ. CDR3 length equals 16 residues.

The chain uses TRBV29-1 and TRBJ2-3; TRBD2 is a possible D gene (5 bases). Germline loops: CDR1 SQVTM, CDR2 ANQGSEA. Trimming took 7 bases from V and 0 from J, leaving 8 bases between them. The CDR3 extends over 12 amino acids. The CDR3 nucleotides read TGCAGCGGGAGGACGAGCACAGATACGCAGTATTTT. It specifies CSGRTSTDTQYF.